A selection of T cell receptor beta chains follows, all from one sample in a study of tumor-infiltrating lymphocytes in primary liver carcinoma. TCRdb analysed the multiplex PCR reads with MiXCR anew, one entry per CDR3 protein. The sample records about 33,000 distinct CDR3 sequences, 75% to 85% being singletons. Sequenced sample: liver tumor tissue from sampling region 5. The source is a man aged 40-49 years with primary liver carcinoma and hepatitis B virus infection. CDR3s include the opening cysteine and the closing phenylalanine or tryptophan. A D gene is named only where the DNA matches it firmly. Clone size appears in some rows only: once, few, many, or a class for an expanded clone.

d_call clone_size j_call v_call cdr3_length cdr3_nt cdr3_aa
NA once TRBJ2-1 TRBV5-4 18 TGTGCCAGCATCTTAGGGGGGGCGGCCCTGAGCTCCTACGATGAGCAGTTCTTC CASILGGAALSSYDEQFF
TRBD2 NA TRBJ2-3 TRBV5-4 18 TGTGCCAGCAGTCACTATAACGGACTAGTTGGAGTGACAGATACGCAGTATTTT CASSHYNGLVGVTDTQYF
TRBD1 NA TRBJ1-6 TRBV18 14 TGTGCCAGCTCACCGGGACAGGGGAATACAGCCCTCCACTTT CASSPGQGNTALHF
TRBD2 NA TRBJ2-7 TRBV28 14 TGTGCCAGTAATCTCCTAGCGGGAGCCTACGAGCAGTACTTC CASNLLAGAYEQYF
TRBD2 once TRBJ2-6 TRBV11-2 17 TGTGCCAGGACCCGACTAGCGGGGGGGCCTGTGGCCAACGTCCTGACTTTC CARTRLAGGPVANVLTF
NA NA TRBJ2-1 TRBV11-2 19 TGTGCCAGCAGCCTAGATGGGCGATTCAGCAGGACCCTTTACAATGGGCAGTTCTTC CASSLDGRFSRTLYNGQFF
NA NA TRBJ2-1 TRBV11-3 16 TGTGCCAGCAGCTCAGGCGGTCGGAGCTCCTACGATGTGCAGTTCTTC CASSSGGRSSYDVQFF
TRBD1 once TRBJ2-2 TRBV11-1 14 TGTCACAGCAGCTTTACAGGGGCTACCGGGGAGCTGTCTTTT CHSSFTGATGELSF
NA once TRBJ2-2 TRBV4-3 15 TGCGCCAGCAGCCAAGATCCGGGACATCCCGGGGAGCTGTTTTTT CASSQDPGHPGELFF
TRBD2 NA TRBJ2-7 TRBV4-3 15 TGCGCCAGCAATCGCGAAAGAGCGGGAGCGTACGAGCAGTACTTC CASNRERAGAYEQYF
NA NA TRBJ2-1 TRBV5-5 15 TGTGCCAGTAGCTTGGCTCCCGGACTGTACAATGAGCAGTTCTTC CASSLAPGLYNEQFF
NA many TRBJ2-2 TRBV10-2 16 TGCGCCAGCAGGCCCCCACTTCTCTCGAACACCGGGGAGCTGTTTTTT CASRPPLLSNTGELFF
NA NA TRBJ1-1 TRBV4-1 14 TGCGCCAGCAGCCAAGACCTCGTGGGATTAGAAGCTTTCTTT CASSQDLVGLEAFF
TRBD1 NA TRBJ1-2 TRBV12-3/TRBV12-4 12 TGTGGCAGCAGTTTGACAGGGGCTGACTACACCTTC CGSSLTGADYTF
NA NA TRBJ1-6 TRBV28 14 TGTGCAAGCAGTTTGGATTTGCATAATTCACCCCTCCACTTT CASSLDLHNSPLHF
NA once TRBJ2-1 TRBV12-3/TRBV12-4 16 TGTGCCAGCAGTTATGGACTTTTGGGAGCGGCGGACGAGCAGTTCTTC CASSYGLLGAADEQFF
TRBD1 medium-sized TRBJ2-1 TRBV7-9 14 TGTGCCAGCAGCGCGAGACAGGGCCACAATGAGCAGTTCTTC CASSARQGHNEQFF
NA NA TRBJ2-7 TRBV4-2 12 TGTGCCAGCAGCCATGGTGTGAACGAGCAGCACTTC CASSHGVNEQHF
NA NA TRBJ2-2 TRBV13 18 TGTGCCAGCTGCTCAAGCAGTGAGAGGGTGAGAGACACCGGGGAGCTGTTTTTT CASCSSSERVRDTGELFF
TRBD2 NA TRBJ2-7 TRBV30 10 TGTACCTGGGGGGGTTTTGAGCAGTACTTC CTWGGFEQYF
NA NA TRBJ1-5 TRBV10-3 14 TGTGCCATCAGTGAGTCTTGGCAGGGTCGGCCCCGGCATTTT CAISESWQGRPRHF
NA NA TRBJ1-2 TRBV4-1 14 TGCGCCAGCAGCCAAGGGGATAGGAACTATGTCTACACGTTC CASSQGDRNYVYTF
TRBD1 NA TRBJ1-2 TRBV6-4 16 TGTGTCAGCAGTGACACCGGACAGGGGCCCCTCTATGGCCACACCTTC CVSSDTGQGPLYGHTF
NA NA TRBJ2-3 TRBV11-2 15 TGTGCCAGCAGTTTCGAATACCAAAGCACAGATACGGAGTATTTT CASSFEYQSTDTEYF
NA few TRBJ2-1 TRBV11-2 15 TGTGCCAGCTGGGACCATAGGATGGGCTACAATGAGCAGTTCTTC CASWDHRMGYNEQFF
NA NA TRBJ2-3 TRBV6-1 14 TGTGTCAGCAGCGAGGGACATAGCAATCAGCCCCAGTATTTT CVSSEGHSNQPQYF
NA NA TRBJ1-5 TRBV6-1 15 TGTGTCAGCAGTGAAATCTCCTATAGCAATCAGCCTCATCATTTT CVSSEISYSNQPHHF
TRBD1 NA TRBJ2-5 TRBV29-1 15 TGCAGCGTTGGGACCGAAAGGGGGCGCGGAGAGAGCCAGTACTTC CSVGTERGRGESQYF
NA NA TRBJ2-3 TRBV6-5 16 TGTGCCAGCACTCCATCTCGGGCAGGAGGAGGAGATACGCAGTATTTT CASTPSRAGGGDTQYF
NA large TRBJ1-1 TRBV11-2 13 TGTGCCAGCAGCTTAGTAGATAACACTGAAGCTTTCTTT CASSLVDNTEAFF
NA NA TRBJ2-5 TRBV28 14 TGTGCCAGCAGTTTCTTAGACGGGCGCGGGACCCAGTACTTC CASSFLDGRGTQYF
TRBD2 NA TRBJ2-7 TRBV6-5 16 TGTGTCAGCAGTGCCTTACCAGCGGGATTAATTTACGAGCAGTACTTC CVSSALPAGLIYEQYF
TRBD2 NA TRBJ2-3 TRBV10-3 14 TGTGCCATCAACCAGCGGGGCCGCACAGATACGCAGTATTTT CAINQRGRTDTQYF
NA NA TRBJ1-2 TRBV4-2 16 TGTGCCAGCAGCCAAGGTCGAAAGGAAGGGTTCTATGACTACACCTTC CASSQGRKEGFYDYTF
NA NA TRBJ2-1 TRBV4-3 16 TGCGCGAGCAGCCAAGTACTAGCCTCTGCCTACAATGATCAGTTCTTC CASSQVLASAYNDQFF
NA NA TRBJ2-3 TRBV11-2 13 TGTGCCAGTAGCTTGATTATCACGGATACGCAGTATTTT CASSLIITDTQYF
TRBD2 NA TRBJ2-2 TRBV29-1 14 TGCAGCGTTACACTAGCGACTAACACCGGGGAGCTGCTTTTT CSVTLATNTGELLF
NA NA TRBJ2-1 TRBV4-2 14 TGTGCCAGCGGGCTAGGGCACAGCGACAATGAACAGTTCTTC CASGLGHSDNEQFF
NA NA TRBJ1-1 TRBV6-5 15 TGTGTCAGCTGTTACTCGAGGCAGAGAAACACTGAAGCTTTCTTT CVSCYSRQRNTEAFF
NA NA TRBJ1-5 TRBV19 15 TGTGCCAGTAGTATGACCCCTGGGGGGTATCAGTCCCAGCATTTT CASSMTPGGYQSQHF
NA NA TRBJ2-5 TRBV11-2 15 TGTGCCAACAGCTTCCAGTGGAATCAGAGGGATACCCAGTACTTC CANSFQWNQRDTQYF
TRBD1 NA TRBJ2-7 TRBV6-2/TRBV6-3 14 TGTGCCAGCCGTTTGACAGGGGGCCCCTGGGAGCAGTACTTC CASRLTGGPWEQYF
NA NA TRBJ1-1 TRBV12-3/TRBV12-4 12 TGTTCCAGCAGCCACTCTCTCGTTGAAGCTTTCTTT CSSSHSLVEAFF
TRBD1 once TRBJ2-5 TRBV11-1 14 TGTGCCATCAATGGACAGGTGGAGGTGGAGACCCAGAACTTC CAINGQVEVETQNF
NA once TRBJ2-1 TRBV12-3/TRBV12-4 14 TGTGCCAGCAGAGACCTGGGACCGAACAATAAGCAGTTCTTC CASRDLGPNNKQFF
NA NA TRBJ2-3 TRBV10-3 17 TGTGTCATCAGTGGGACCCCACTACCGGGAGATGCAGATACGCAGTATTTT CVISGTPLPGDADTQYF
NA NA TRBJ1-4 TRBV11-2 14 TGTGCCGGCACCCCCGGGACGTACGACCCGGGACTATTTTTT CAGTPGTYDPGLFF
NA NA TRBJ2-1 TRBV10-1 14 TGCGCCAGACCATCCAAAGGGGGATACAATGAGCAGTTCTTC CARPSKGGYNEQFF
TRBD1 medium-sized TRBJ1-2 TRBV29-1 16 TGCAGCGTTGATGGTGGACAGGGGGCGAAAGACTATGGCTACACCTTC CSVDGGQGAKDYGYTF
TRBD2 NA TRBJ2-1 TRBV11-3 14 TGTGCCAGCAGCTTCCGGGGGGGCCCGAATGAGCACTTCTTC CASSFRGGPNEHFF
NA NA TRBJ2-1 TRBV11-3 13 TGTGCCAGCAGCTTAGGGCCTTTGAATGGGCAATTCTTC CASSLGPLNGQFF
NA NA TRBJ2-2 TRBV11-1 14 NA CASSFSGVTGSCFF
TRBD1 NA TRBJ1-1 TRBV4-2 17 TGTGCCGGCAGCCAAGAATACGGACAGGGTTTTTGGACTGAAACTTTCTTT CAGSQEYGQGFWTETFF